The next 29 T cell receptor beta chains were all read from a single sample in a study of shared clonotypes between healthy human individuals. Libraries were prepared by immunoSEQ multiplex PCR; TCRdb keeps only in-frame clonotypes and omits some of them. The sample lists 2 million to 2.5 million clones, just under 95% occurring once. The sample taken for sequencing was naive CD4+ T cells from PBMCs. Indicated subset: CD45RA+ positively selected. The origin of the receptors is a man younger than 35 in good health. Some clones in this sample may be carry-over from other donors' samples.

This clone was seen just once. This sample includes further DNA sequences coding for the same CDR3. The rearrangement joins TRBV6-6 to TRBJ2-5; D unclear. The CDR3 extends over 12 amino acids. Germline V CDR1 and CDR2: MNHNY, SVGAGI (reference sequence). Trimming removed 2 bases from V and 3 bases from J, with 4 bases in between. The CDR3 is CASSYPEETQYF. In nucleotides, the CDR3 is TGTGCCAGCAGTTACCCCGAAGAGACCCAGTACTTC.

Points on this clone: Other DNA sequences in this specimen translate into the identical CDR3. This chain links TRBV18 with TRBJ1-5, with 7 bases identical to TRBD1. From germline, CDR1 is KGHSH and CDR2 LQKENI. The trim removed 2 bases at V and 2 bases at J, leaving 0 bases unmatched. This CDR3 spans 14 amino acids. The CDR3, as DNA: TGTGCCAGCTCACCAACAGGGGGCAATCAGCCCCAGCATTTT. Translating gives CASSPTGGNQPQHF.

The chain joins TRBV30 to TRBJ1-2; D is perhaps TRBD1 (5 bases). This CDR3 has 15 amino acids. V was shortened by 5 bases and J by 2 bases, with 18 bases between the two germline ends. CDR1 and CDR2 from the germline V gene are GTSNPN and SVGIG (reference sequence). This CDR3 is CAWVSPSAGNYGYTF. CDR3 DNA sequence: TGTGCCTGGGTATCACCGAGCGCAGGGAACTATGGCTACACCTTC.

The chain links TRBV5-1 to TRBJ2-1; 11 bases agree with TRBD2. The CDR3 consists of 17 residues. With V trimmed by 4 bases and J by 3 bases, 9 bases remained unmatched. The germline V gene encodes CDR1 SGHRS and CDR2 YFSETQ. The CDR3 region is CASSPRLAGGHYNEQFF. CDR3 DNA: TGCGCCAGCAGCCCCCGGCTAGCGGGAGGCCACTACAATGAGCAGTTCTTC.

The chain couples TRBV19 to TRBJ2-7, with 8 bases fitting TRBD1. V gave up 6 bases and J gave up 3 bases; unmatched junction bases: 7. The CDR3 sequence is 14 residues long. CDR1 is LNHDA and CDR2 is SQIVND in the germline V gene (reference sequence). CDR3 sequence: CASSPDRANYEQYF. The CDR3 region has the DNA TGTGCCAGTAGCCCGGACAGGGCAAACTACGAGCAGTACTTC.

On this clone itself: This specimen includes other DNA sequences encoding the same CDR3. The genes are TRBV25-1 and TRBJ2-3; 7 bases are shared with TRBD2. V shed 2 bases, J shed 1 base, and the junction held 0 bases outside the gene matches. This CDR3 spans 14 amino acids. Germline V gene data show CDR1 as MGHDK and CDR2 as SYGVNS. In DNA, the CDR3 is TGTGCCAGCAGTGAAACTAGCGGCACAGATACGCAGTATTTT. It is translated as CASSETSGTDTQYF.

This sequence joins TRBV30 and TRBJ2-1, with 9 bases identical to TRBD2. Germline V gene sequence: CDR1 GTSNPN, CDR2 SVGIG (reference sequence). The trim removed 0 bases at V and 8 bases at J, leaving 8 bases unmatched. The CDR3 loop spans 15 amino acids. The CDR3 DNA sequence: TGTGCCTGGAGTGTACTTAATGGCGGGGGGGATGAGCAGTTCTTC. It specifies CAWSVLNGGGDEQFF.

This clone was counted a single time. This sequence joins TRBV7-3 and TRBJ2-7; 9 nucleotides agree with TRBD1. This CDR3 has 13 amino acids. Germline CDR1 and CDR2: SGHTA and FQGTGA. Trimming cost V 5 bases and J 7 bases; bases outside gene matches: 6. The CDR3 here is CASSPGTGREQYF. Written as DNA, the CDR3 is TGTGCCAGCAGCCCAGGGACAGGGAGAGAGCAGTACTTC.

As concerns this clone: Other DNA sequences in the sample encode the same CDR3. The V gene is TRBV5-1, the J gene TRBJ2-1; a possible D gene is TRBD2 (6 bases). The V gene lost 0 bases and the J gene lost 7 bases, with 11 bases spanning the gap. Per germline, CDR1 SGHRS and CDR2 YFSETQ. The CDR3 has 14 residues. CDR3 in DNA: TGCGCCAGCAGCTTGGATTCTGGGAGGAATGAGCAGTTCTTC. Translation: CASSLDSGRNEQFF.

V usage is TRBV28 and J usage is TRBJ1-1; 8 bases map to TRBD1. Germline CDR1 and CDR2: MDHEN and SYDVKM. The CDR3 has 14 residues. V lost 5 bases and J lost 4; bases outside the gene matches: 6. The CDR3, as DNA: TGTGCCAGCAGTCCCAGGGGGCGAGGCACTGAAGCTTTCTTT. It specifies CASSPRGRGTEAFF.

In this sample, this clone turned up once. The J gene is TRBJ2-5, the V gene TRBV18; D possibly corresponds to TRBD1 (5 bases). The CDR3 has 15 amino acids. Trimming removed 5 bases at V and 4 bases at J, with 17 bases between. The V gene's germline CDR1 is KGHSH and CDR2 LQKENI. The CDR3 sequence is CASSTSQGFGETQYF. The CDR3 DNA reads as TGTGCCAGCTCAACGTCTCAGGGTTTTGGAGAGACCCAGTACTTC.

With respect to this clone: This sample includes further DNA sequences coding for the same CDR3. The rearrangement joins TRBV9 to TRBJ1-2; D remains unclear. CDR1 and CDR2 (germline): SGDLS, YYNGEE. The CDR3 runs 14 residues. V lost 0 bases to trimming and J lost 2 bases, with 8 bases between them. The CDR3 here is CASSVAPANYGYTF. CDR3 nucleotides: TGTGCCAGCAGCGTAGCGCCGGCCAACTATGGCTACACCTTC.

This clone was observed a single time. This clone may be a read error of a much larger clone one base away. Other DNA sequences in the same sample also yield this CDR3. The V call is TRBV2, the J call TRBJ2-7; D uncertain. The CDR3 is 10 residues long. Germline CDR1 SNHLY, CDR2 FYNNEI. Trimming pared 3 bases from V and 4 bases from J, leaving 1 base between. The CDR3 sequence: CASSDYEQYF. CDR3 nucleotide sequence: TGTGCCAGCAGTGATTACGAGCAGTACTTC. Looking up the rest from reference TRBV2 and TRBJ2-7 gives the full variable domain: EPEVTQTPSHQVTQMGQEVILRCVPISNHLYFYWYRQILGQKVEFLVSFYNNEISEKSEIFDDQFSVERPDGSNFTLKIRSTKLEDSAMYFCASSDYEQYFGPGTRLTVT.

This clone was seen once. V usage is TRBV15 and J usage is TRBJ1-6; 7 nucleotides match TRBD1. V gave up 3 bases and J gave up 7 bases; unmatched junction bases: 6. CDR1 is LNHNV, CDR2 YYDKDF, per germline (reference sequence). The CDR3 is 15 amino acids. The CDR3 DNA reads TGTGCCACCAGCAGGGACCGGGACAGCAATTCACCCCTCCACTTT. It specifies CATSRDRDSNSPLHF.

The gene calls are TRBV12-5 and TRBJ2-2; TRBD2 matches 7 bases. In germline, CDR1 is LGHNT, CDR2 FRNRAP. The CDR3 is made up of 13 amino acids. J lost 4 bases, V lost 8 bases, and 4 bases had no gene match. CDR3 sequence: CASLGEGTGELFF. In nucleotides, the CDR3 is TGTGCTAGTTTAGGGGAGGGCACCGGGGAGCTGTTTTTT.

This chain links TRBV6-6 with TRBJ2-7; D may match TRBD1 or TRBD2 (7 bases each). Looked up from germline, CDR1 is MNHNY and CDR2 is SVGAGI (reference sequence). V lost 7 bases to trimming and J lost 6 bases, with 19 bases between them. This CDR3 has 14 amino acids. CDR3 residues: CASTHRGGGAEQYF. The CDR3 DNA follows: TGTGCCAGCACCCACCGGGGAGGGGGCGCCGAGCAGTACTTC.

The chain combines TRBV5-1 with TRBJ1-1, with TRBD1 matching over 8 bases. Germline V gene lookup returns CDR1 SGHRS and CDR2 YFSETQ. The trim removed 4 bases at V and 4 bases at J, leaving 3 bases unmatched. CDR3 length: 13 residues. CDR3 in DNA: TGCGCCAGCAGCAGGGACAGGCCCACTGAAGCTTTCTTT. As protein: CASSRDRPTEAFF.

The rearrangement joins TRBV5-6 to TRBJ2-7; no clear D gene. Deletions cut 3 bases from V and 2 bases from J, with 21 bases between. This CDR3 spans 17 amino acids. Germline CDR1 reads SGHDT; CDR2 reads YYEEEE. The CDR3: CASSYPVVHSIAYEQYF. CDR3 sequence (DNA): TGTGCCAGCAGCTACCCCGTTGTCCACAGCATCGCCTACGAGCAGTACTTC.

The chain combines TRBV30 with TRBJ1-2; D is unclear. V lost 2 bases to trimming and J lost 2 bases, with 6 bases between them. The CDR3 totals 12 residues. Germline V gives CDR1 GTSNPN, CDR2 SVGIG (reference sequence). The DNA for the CDR3 is TGTGCCTGGAGTAGTTCAAACTATGGCTACACCTTC. This encodes CAWSSSNYGYTF.

The table lists this clone with a count of one. The rearrangement joins TRBV4-2 to TRBJ2-7, with TRBD2 identical over 9 bases. The CDR3 contains 16 residues. In germline, CDR1 is LGHNA, CDR2 YNFKEQ. V shed 4 bases and J 4 bases; nucleotides not matched to a gene: 11. The CDR3 sequence: CASSPAASGITYEQYF. CDR3 sequence (DNA): TGTGCCAGCAGCCCGGCTGCTAGCGGGATCACGTACGAGCAGTACTTC.

V gene TRBV28 combines with J gene TRBJ2-7, with D possibly being TRBD2 (5 bases). Germline V gene sequence: CDR1 MDHEN, CDR2 SYDVKM. V was shortened by 2 bases and J by 10 bases, with 12 bases between the two germline ends. The CDR3 has 12 residues. CDR3 sequence: CASSLRLADQYF. As DNA, the CDR3 is TGTGCCAGCAGTTTAAGGCTAGCCGATCAGTACTTC.

This clone was observed a single time. V gene TRBV5-1 combines with J gene TRBJ2-5; 8 nucleotides match TRBD2. V shed 2 bases, J shed 5 bases, and the junction held 8 bases outside the gene matches. CDR1 and CDR2 (germline): SGHRS, YFSETQ. The CDR3 runs 15 residues. The DNA for the CDR3 is TGCGCCAGCAGCTTCACTAGCGGCCATGGGGAGACCCAGTACTTC. Translated: CASSFTSGHGETQYF.

This clone was picked up one time. The chain links TRBV5-4 to TRBJ2-5, with 8 bases aligning to TRBD1. CDR1 is SGHNT, CDR2 YYREEE, per germline (reference sequence). The V gene end was trimmed by 9 bases and the J gene end by 5 bases; junction bases not matched to a gene: 12. The CDR3 spans 14 residues. This CDR3 reads CATVGQAGLETQYF. CDR3 DNA sequence: TGTGCCACCGTGGGACAGGCCGGGTTGGAGACCCAGTACTTC. Filled out from reference TRBV5-4 and TRBJ2-5, the complete variable domain reads ETGVTQSPTHLIKTRGQQVTLRCSSQSGHNTVSWYQQALGQGPQFIFQYYREEENGRGNFPPRFSGLQFPNYSSELNVNALELDDSALYLCATVGQAGLETQYFGPGTRLLVL.

The chain combines TRBV19 with TRBJ1-3; D not certain. This CDR3 is built from 17 residues. The germline gives CDR1 LNHDA, CDR2 SQIVND (reference sequence). The germline V and J ends were trimmed by 3 bases and 0 bases, with 15 bases remaining between them. CDR3 residues: CASSILGRKSSGNTIYF. Written as DNA, the CDR3 is TGTGCCAGTAGTATCCTCGGGAGGAAGAGCTCTGGAAACACCATATATTTT.

The V and J genes are TRBV5-8 and TRBJ2-1; D could derive from TRBD1 or TRBD2 (5 bases each). V lost 0 bases, J lost 10 bases, and 23 bases lay in between. Per the germline V gene, CDR1 is SGHTS and CDR2 is YDEGEE. The CDR3 contains 17 residues. For the CDR3, the DNA is TGTGCCAGCAGCTTGGAAGTTGGGGGAGAAAAGGGCGGAGAGCAGTTCTTC. It codes for CASSLEVGGEKGGEQFF.

The J gene is TRBJ2-7, the V gene TRBV2; D may be TRBD2 (6 bases). Germline V gene sequence: CDR1 SNHLY, CDR2 FYNNEI. The ends were cut back, 0 bases at V and 3 bases at J, with 12 bases in the middle. This CDR3 is 15 amino acids long. Written as DNA, the CDR3 is TGTGCCAGCAGTGAAGCTAGCGGAGGACTCTACGAGCAGTACTTC. It translates to CASSEASGGLYEQYF.

Comments on this clone: The sample carries other DNA sequences with the same CDR3. The V and J genes are TRBV29-1 and TRBJ2-5; tentative D call: TRBD2 (6 bases). Germline V gene data show CDR1 as SQVTM and CDR2 as ANQGSEA. This CDR3 region has 13 residues. V lost 6 bases and J lost 1, with 12 bases in between. The CDR3: CSVGGLLQETQYF. The CDR3 DNA is TGCAGCGTGGGGGGACTCCTCCAAGAGACCCAGTACTTC.

This clone occurred once. V and J are TRBV10-3 and TRBJ1-5; possible D gene TRBD1, 5 bases. The CDR3 covers 13 residues. V was pared by 6 bases and J by 3 bases, with 9 bases between. Germline CDR1 reads ENHRY; CDR2 reads SYGVKD. Here the CDR3 reads CAISSTDNQPQHF. The CDR3 DNA sequence: TGTGCCATCAGCTCGACAGACAATCAGCCCCAGCATTTT.

This clone was seen once. Other DNA variants within this sample encode the same CDR3. Written as DNA, the CDR3 is TGTGCCAGCAGTGAAACAGGGAGCTCCTACAATGAGCAGTTCTTC. This translates into CASSETGSSYNEQFF. This chain uses TRBV2 with TRBJ2-1, with D possibly matching TRBD1 (6 bases). CDR1 and CDR2 (germline): SNHLY, FYNNEI. The ends were cut back, 2 bases at V and 0 bases at J, with 8 bases in the middle. The CDR3 extends over 15 amino acids.